The 19 T cell receptor beta chains given below trace back to one sample, sequenced in a study of spatial heterogeneity in lung cancer. TCRdb passed the 5' RACE reads through MiXCR, listing each CDR3 protein once. The data hold around 45,000 distinct CDR3 sequences, with roughly 13% observed a single time. Noted time point: sample taken at primary tumor resection. The input material, whole RNA from tumor, nontumor lung or frozen PBMC, was sequenced unsorted. The sample in question was PBMCs, obtained at surgery. Source of these receptors: a male donor with early-stage non-small cell lung cancer.

V usage is TRBV3-1 and J usage is TRBJ1-4; D gene unclear. CDR1 and CDR2 from the germline V gene are LGHDT and YNNKEL (reference sequence). V was clipped by 5 bases and J by 6 bases, with 16 bases between them. This CDR3 contains 15 residues. CDR3 sequence reads: CASSATVQTHEKLFF. As DNA, the CDR3 is TGTGCCAGCAGCGCAACAGTGCAGACACATGAAAAACTGTTTTTT.

This clonotype was found many times. The gene calls are TRBV5-6 and TRBJ2-7, with D perhaps TRBD2 (6 bases). V was clipped by 4 bases and J by 3 bases, with 8 bases between them. Looked up from germline, CDR1 is SGHDT and CDR2 is YYEEEE. The CDR3 has 12 residues. CDR3 sequence reads: CASSPGDYEQYF. The CDR3 region has the DNA TGTGCCAGCAGCCCGGGGGACTACGAGCAGTACTTC.

This clonotype was seen many times. The rearrangement joins TRBV3-1 to TRBJ1-6, with TRBD1 matching over 7 bases. The trim removed 3 bases at V and 0 bases at J, leaving 5 bases unmatched. This CDR3 is 17 amino acids long. Per germline, CDR1 LGHDT and CDR2 YNNKEL (reference sequence). This chain's CDR3 is CASSQADRSSYNSPLHF. The CDR3 nucleotides are TGTGCCAGCAGCCAGGCGGACAGGAGCTCCTATAATTCACCCCTCCACTTT.

There are many counts of this clonotype. The chain carries TRBV4-1 and TRBJ2-6; 9 nucleotides line up with TRBD1. The CDR3 has 18 residues. Germline CDR1 and CDR2: MGHRA and YSYEKL. Trimming took 4 bases from V and 1 from J; bases not matched to a gene: 8. The CDR3 DNA follows: TGCGCCAGCAGCCGTTCGACAGGGGGGCTGTCTGGGGCCAACGTCCTGACTTTC. Its protein is CASSRSTGGLSGANVLTF.

This clonotype was seen ten or more times. The chain links TRBV5-1 to TRBJ2-1; D could derive from TRBD1 or TRBD2 (6 bases each). Germline values: CDR1 SGHRS, CDR2 YFSETQ. The CDR3 is made up of 18 amino acids. With 4 bases removed from V and 3 bases from J, the gap between germline ends came to 23 bases. CDR3 sequence reads: CASSGRSYGGLNYNEQFF. CDR3 in DNA: TGCGCCAGCAGCGGCCGAAGTTACGGGGGCCTAAACTACAATGAGCAGTTCTTC.

The chain combines TRBV20-1 with TRBJ2-3; a possible D gene is TRBD1 (6 bases). CDR1 DFQATT and CDR2 SNEGSKA come from the germline V gene (reference sequence). V was clipped by 6 bases and J by 3 bases, with 22 bases between them. The CDR3 covers 16 residues. CDR3 sequence: CSADGSTGYPTDTQYF. In nucleotides, the CDR3 is TGCAGTGCAGACGGAAGCACAGGGTATCCTACAGATACGCAGTATTTT.

This clonotype was detected ten times or more. The J gene is TRBJ2-3, the V gene TRBV5-5, with D uncertain. Trimming took 2 bases from V and 4 from J, leaving 8 bases between them. The CDR3 contains 13 residues. Germline-derived CDR1 and CDR2 are SGHKS and YYEKEE (reference sequence). CDR3 nucleotides: TGTGCCAGCAGCTTTCATTTCTCAGATACGCAGTATTTT. Translation gives CASSFHFSDTQYF.

This clonotype was detected many times. V usage is TRBV5-1 and J usage is TRBJ2-3; D unclear. Germline V CDR1 and CDR2: SGHRS, YFSETQ. The CDR3 length is 13 residues. The V end lost 3 bases, the J end lost 6 bases, and 11 bases lay between the germline ends. The CDR3 is CASSSGPLDTQYF. The CDR3 nucleotides read TGCGCCAGCAGCTCAGGACCCTTGGATACGCAGTATTTT.

The chain recombines TRBV7-9 with TRBJ2-3, with 8 bases identical to TRBD1. The germline V gene has CDR1 SEHNR and CDR2 FQNEAQ (reference sequence). Trimming at V came to 3 bases and at J to 4 bases, leaving 9 bases not matched to a gene. The length of the CDR3 is 16 residues. In DNA form, the CDR3 reads TGTGCCAGCAGCTTTGATGGCAGGGGGCGTTCAGATACGCAGTATTTT. As protein: CASSFDGRGRSDTQYF.

This rearrangement joins TRBV4-1 to TRBJ2-7; no definite D call. From germline, CDR1 is MGHRA and CDR2 YSYEKL. Trimming left V 2 bases short and J 2 bases short, with 16 bases between. The CDR3 consists of 16 residues. DNA for the CDR3: TGCGCCAGCAGCCAACAAGGGCGCCACCCCACCTACGAGCAGTACTTC. Protein sequence: CASSQQGRHPTYEQYF.

CDR3 nucleotides: TGTGCCAGCAGTGGAAGTAGGGGGGCGTATGGCTACACCTTC. Amino acid sequence: CASSGSRGAYGYTF. The V gene is TRBV2, the J gene TRBJ1-2, with D possibly matching TRBD1 (6 bases). Per germline, CDR1 SNHLY and CDR2 FYNNEI. The CDR3 has 14 residues. With 4 bases removed from V and 5 bases from J, the gap between germline ends came to 14 bases.

This clonotype was picked up many times. The chain recombines TRBV5-1 with TRBJ2-7; possibly TRBD1 or TRBD2 for D (5 bases each). This CDR3 is 16 amino acids long. Germline loops: CDR1 SGHRS, CDR2 YFSETQ. V lost 1 base and J 0 bases, leaving 14 bases between the germline ends. CDR3 DNA sequence: TGCGCCAGCAGCTTGTTCTGGGGTGGGACCTCCTACGAGCAGTACTTC. Its protein is CASSLFWGGTSYEQYF.

The V and J genes are TRBV27 and TRBJ1-1, with TRBD1 matching 7 bases. This CDR3 is built from 13 residues. The germline CDR1 and CDR2 sequences are MNHEY and SMNVEV (reference sequence). J lost 6 bases, V lost 3 bases, and 4 bases had no gene match. CDR3 sequence: CASSFTGVSEAFF. Here the CDR3 DNA reads TGTGCCAGCAGTTTTACAGGGGTTTCTGAAGCTTTCTTT.

This chain uses TRBV21-1 with TRBJ1-5. TRBV21-1 is classified as a pseudogene. This CDR3 has 13 amino acids. CDR3 DNA sequence: TGTGCCAGCAGCATTTACTTTGCTCAGCCCCAGCATTTT. Translated: CASSIYFAQPQHF.

This clonotype has just a few counts. The chain uses TRBV20-1 and TRBJ2-3, with D possibly matching TRBD2 (6 bases). Trimming cost V 0 bases and J 5 bases, with 9 bases left between them. CDR3 size: 13 residues. Germline V gives CDR1 DFQATT, CDR2 SNEGSKA (reference sequence). The CDR3, as DNA: TGCAGTGCTAGAGATGGGGGGAGAGATACGCAGTATTTT. This encodes CSARDGGRDTQYF.

This clonotype was seen many times. The chain uses TRBV5-1 and TRBJ2-1; TRBD1 is a possible D gene (6 bases). The CDR3 runs to 16 residues. Germline CDR1 is SGHRS and CDR2 is YFSETQ. V gave up 0 bases and J gave up 0 bases, with 10 bases separating them. CDR3 bases: TGCGCCAGCAGCTTGGCAGGGGTCAGCTCCTACAATGAGCAGTTCTTC. Translated: CASSLAGVSSYNEQFF.

CDR3 in DNA: TGCAGTGCTAGAGCTCAGGGATTGACAGATACGCAGTATTTT. This translates into CSARAQGLTDTQYF. The rearrangement joins TRBV20-1 to TRBJ2-3; possible D gene TRBD1, 5 bases. This CDR3 contains 14 residues. Trimming stripped 1 base from V and 3 bases from J, with 11 bases between. Germline V gene sequence: CDR1 DFQATT, CDR2 SNEGSKA (reference sequence).

The rearrangement uses TRBV24-1 and TRBJ2-1, with D hard to call. The CDR3 is made up of 17 amino acids. Per the germline V gene, CDR1 is KGHDR and CDR2 is SFDVKD. The V and J ends lost 0 bases and 3 bases respectively, with 14 bases between them. In nucleotides, the CDR3 is TGTGCCACCAGTGATTTGGGTGGTCAGCTTGGCTACAATGAGCAGTTCTTC. Its translation: CATSDLGGQLGYNEQFF.

The table lists this clonotype with a few counts. In DNA, the CDR3 is TGTGCCATCAGAAAGGACAGCGTCAACTCCTATGGCTACACCTTC. Residues: CAIRKDSVNSYGYTF. The J gene is TRBJ1-2, the V gene TRBV10-3, with D possibly TRBD1 on 6 matching bases. CDR3 length: 15 residues. Germline loops: CDR1 ENHRY, CDR2 SYGVKD. With 6 bases removed from V and 4 bases from J, the gap between germline ends came to 18 bases.